The clone carrying this TCR beta chain was detected ten times or more. The data belong to a study of identical twins. Germline V lookup: CDR1 KGHSH, CDR2 LQKENI. Trimming took 3 bases from V and 2 from J, leaving 14 bases between them. CDR3 length equals 15 residues. In TCRdb, the 5' RACE reads were re-called with MiXCR into one record per CDR3 protein. Of about 700,000 distinct CDR3 sequences in the sample, roughly 6.2% were seen once. Sequenced sample: naive T cells sorted from blood. This chain uses TRBV18 with TRBJ2-7, with D possibly TRBD2 on 6 matching bases. The origin of this receptor is a man younger than 35 in good health. CDR3 nucleotide sequence: TGTGCCAGCTCACCCCGAGGAGGGGTTACCTACGAGCAGTACGTC. It specifies CASSPRGGVTYEQYV.